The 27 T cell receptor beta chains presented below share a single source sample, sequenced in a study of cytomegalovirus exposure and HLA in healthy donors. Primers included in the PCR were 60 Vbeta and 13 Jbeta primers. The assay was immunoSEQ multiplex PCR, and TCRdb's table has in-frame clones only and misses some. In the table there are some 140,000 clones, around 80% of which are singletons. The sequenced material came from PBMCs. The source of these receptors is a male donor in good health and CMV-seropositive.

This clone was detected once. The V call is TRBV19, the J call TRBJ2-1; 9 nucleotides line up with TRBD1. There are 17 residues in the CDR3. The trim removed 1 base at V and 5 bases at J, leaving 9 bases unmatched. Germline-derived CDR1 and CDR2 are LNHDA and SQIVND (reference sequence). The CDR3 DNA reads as TGTGCCAGTAGTATAGGGGTAGGGACAGGGAGAAACAATGAGCAGTTCTTC. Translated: CASSIGVGTGRNNEQFF. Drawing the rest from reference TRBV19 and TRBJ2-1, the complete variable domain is DGGITQSPKYLFRKEGQNVTLSCEQNLNHDAMYWYRQDPGQGLRLIYYSQIVNDFQKGDIAEGYSVSREKKESFPLTVTSAQKNPTAFYLCASSIGVGTGRNNEQFFGPGTRLTVL.

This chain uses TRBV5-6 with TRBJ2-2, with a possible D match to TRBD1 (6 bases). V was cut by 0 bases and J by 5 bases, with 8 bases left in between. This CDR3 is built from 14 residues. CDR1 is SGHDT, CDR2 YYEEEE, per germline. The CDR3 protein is CASSLGRGTGELFF. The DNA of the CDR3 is TGTGCCAGCAGCTTGGGCAGGGGTACCGGGGAGCTGTTTTTT.

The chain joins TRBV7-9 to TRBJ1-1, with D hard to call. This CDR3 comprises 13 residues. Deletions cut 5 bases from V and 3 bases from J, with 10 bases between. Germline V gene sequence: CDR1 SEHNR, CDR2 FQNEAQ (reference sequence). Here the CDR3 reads CASSAMGDTEAFF. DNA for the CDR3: TGTGCCAGCAGCGCTATGGGAGACACTGAAGCTTTCTTT.

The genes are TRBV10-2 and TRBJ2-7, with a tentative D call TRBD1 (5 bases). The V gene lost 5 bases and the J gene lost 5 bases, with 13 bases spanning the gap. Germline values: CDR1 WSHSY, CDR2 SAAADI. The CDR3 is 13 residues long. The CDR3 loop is CASSRGDEHEQYF. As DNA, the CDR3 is TGCGCCAGCAGTAGGGGCGATGAGCACGAGCAGTACTTC.

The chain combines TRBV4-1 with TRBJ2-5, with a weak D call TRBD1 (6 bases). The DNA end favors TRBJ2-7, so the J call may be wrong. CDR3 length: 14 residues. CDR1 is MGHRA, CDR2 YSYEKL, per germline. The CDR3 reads CASSPQGSSYEQYF. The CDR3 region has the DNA TGCGCCAGCAGCCCCCAGGGGTCCTCCTACGAGCAGTACTTC.

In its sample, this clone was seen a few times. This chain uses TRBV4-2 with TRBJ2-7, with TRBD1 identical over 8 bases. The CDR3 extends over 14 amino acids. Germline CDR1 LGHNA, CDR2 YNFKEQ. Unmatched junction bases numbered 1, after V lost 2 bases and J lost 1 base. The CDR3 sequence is CASSQYRGSYEQYF. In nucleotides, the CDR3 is TGTGCCAGCAGCCAATACAGGGGGTCCTACGAGCAGTACTTC.

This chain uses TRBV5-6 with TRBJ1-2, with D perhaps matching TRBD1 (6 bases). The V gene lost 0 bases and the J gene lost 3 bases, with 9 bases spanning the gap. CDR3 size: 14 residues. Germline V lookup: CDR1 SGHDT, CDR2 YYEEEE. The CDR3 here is CASSLAQGHYGYTF. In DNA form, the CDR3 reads TGTGCCAGCAGCTTGGCACAGGGCCACTATGGCTACACCTTC.

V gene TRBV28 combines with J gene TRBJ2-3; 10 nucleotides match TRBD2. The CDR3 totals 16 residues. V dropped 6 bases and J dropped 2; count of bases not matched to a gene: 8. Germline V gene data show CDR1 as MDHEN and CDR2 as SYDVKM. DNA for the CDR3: TGTGCCAGCAGCCCGGGACTAGCGAGAGCCACAGATACGCAGTATTTT. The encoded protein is CASSPGLARATDTQYF.

The CDR3 sequence: CASSQEVFDFGVNEQFF. The CDR3 DNA reads TGTGCCAGCAGCCAAGAAGTTTTCGACTTCGGTGTCAATGAGCAGTTCTTC. V gene TRBV4-2 combines with J gene TRBJ2-1; no clear D gene. This CDR3 contains 17 residues. Germline CDR1 LGHNA, CDR2 YNFKEQ. Between the trimmed V and J ends, which lost 0 bases and 6 bases, there was a span of 18 bases.

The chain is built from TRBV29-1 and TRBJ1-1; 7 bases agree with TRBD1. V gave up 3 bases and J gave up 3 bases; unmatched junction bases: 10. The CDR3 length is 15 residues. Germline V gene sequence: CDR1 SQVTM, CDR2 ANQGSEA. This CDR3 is CSVDWRGRGDTEAFF. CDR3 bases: TGCAGCGTTGATTGGAGGGGGCGCGGTGACACTGAAGCTTTCTTT.

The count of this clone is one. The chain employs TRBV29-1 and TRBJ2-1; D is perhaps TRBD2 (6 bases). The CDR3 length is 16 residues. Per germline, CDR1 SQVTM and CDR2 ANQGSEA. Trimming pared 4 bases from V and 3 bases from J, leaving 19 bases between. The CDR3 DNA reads TGCAGCGTTGGCCCCGAGGGGCGGGGTGACTACAATGAGCAGTTCTTC. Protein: CSVGPEGRGDYNEQFF.

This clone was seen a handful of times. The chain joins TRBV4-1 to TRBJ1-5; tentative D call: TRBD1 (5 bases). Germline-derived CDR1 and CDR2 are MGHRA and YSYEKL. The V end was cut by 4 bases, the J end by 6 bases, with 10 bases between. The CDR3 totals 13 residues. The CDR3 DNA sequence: TGCGCCAGCAGCCCATCAGGGTTTCAGCCCCAGCATTTT. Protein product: CASSPSGFQPQHF.

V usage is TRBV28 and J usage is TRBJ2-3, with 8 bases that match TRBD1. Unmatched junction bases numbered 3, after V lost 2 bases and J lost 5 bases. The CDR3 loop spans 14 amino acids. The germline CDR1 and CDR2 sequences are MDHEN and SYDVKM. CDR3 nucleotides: TGTGCCAGCAGTTTAGTCAGGGGGCGAGATACGCAGTATTTT. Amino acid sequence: CASSLVRGRDTQYF.

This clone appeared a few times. The CDR3 nucleotides read TGTGCCAGCAGCTTAGGGAGGACGAAACAGCCCCAGCATTTT. It translates to CASSLGRTKQPQHF. The chain joins TRBV7-8 to TRBJ1-5; D gene uncertain. This CDR3 is 14 amino acids long. The germline V gene encodes CDR1 SGHVS and CDR2 FQNEAQ. V was cut by 1 base and J by 7 bases, with 11 bases left in between.

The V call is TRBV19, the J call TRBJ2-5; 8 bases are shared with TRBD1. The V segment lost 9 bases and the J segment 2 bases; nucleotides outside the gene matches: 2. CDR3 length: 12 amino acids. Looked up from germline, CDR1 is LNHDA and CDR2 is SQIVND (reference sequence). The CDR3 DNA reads TGTGCCAGGTGGACAGGGCAAGAGACCCAGTACTTC. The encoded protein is CARWTGQETQYF.

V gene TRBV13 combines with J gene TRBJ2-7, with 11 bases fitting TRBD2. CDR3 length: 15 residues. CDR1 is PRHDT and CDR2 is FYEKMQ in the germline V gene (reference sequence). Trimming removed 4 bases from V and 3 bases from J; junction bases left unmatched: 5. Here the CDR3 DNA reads TGTGCCAGCAGCTCCGGACTAGCGGGCCACTACGAGCAGTACTTC. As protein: CASSSGLAGHYEQYF.

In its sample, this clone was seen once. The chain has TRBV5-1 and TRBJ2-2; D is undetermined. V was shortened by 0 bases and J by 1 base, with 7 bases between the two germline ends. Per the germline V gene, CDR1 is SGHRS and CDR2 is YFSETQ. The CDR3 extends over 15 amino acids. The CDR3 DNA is TGCGCCAGCAGCTTGGCCACTCTGAACACCGGGGAGCTGTTTTTT. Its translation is CASSLATLNTGELFF.

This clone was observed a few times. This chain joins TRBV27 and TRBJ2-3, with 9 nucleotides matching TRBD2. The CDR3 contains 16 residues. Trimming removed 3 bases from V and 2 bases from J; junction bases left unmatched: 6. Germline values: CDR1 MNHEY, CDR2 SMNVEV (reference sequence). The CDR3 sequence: CASSFEGLAATDTQYF. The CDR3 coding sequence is TGTGCCAGCAGTTTCGAGGGACTAGCAGCCACAGATACGCAGTATTTT.

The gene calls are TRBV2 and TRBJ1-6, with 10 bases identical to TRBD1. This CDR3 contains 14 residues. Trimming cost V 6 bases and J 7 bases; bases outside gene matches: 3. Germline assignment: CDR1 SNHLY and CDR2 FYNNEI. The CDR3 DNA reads TGTGCCAGCAGCTTGGACAGGGGGAATTCACCCCTCCACTTT. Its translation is CASSLDRGNSPLHF.

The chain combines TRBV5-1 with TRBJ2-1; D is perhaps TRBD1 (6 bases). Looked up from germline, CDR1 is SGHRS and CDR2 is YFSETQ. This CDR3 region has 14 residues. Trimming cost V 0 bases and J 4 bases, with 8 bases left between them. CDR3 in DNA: TGCGCCAGCAGCTTGGGGGACACTTACAATGAGCAGTTCTTC. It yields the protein CASSLGDTYNEQFF.

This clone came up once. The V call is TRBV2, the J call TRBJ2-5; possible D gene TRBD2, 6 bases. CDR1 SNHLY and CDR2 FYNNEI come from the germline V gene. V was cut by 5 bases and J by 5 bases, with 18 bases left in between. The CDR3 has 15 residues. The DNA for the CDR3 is TGTGCCAGCAGTCCCCGGGACTCGCCATGGGAGACCCAGTACTTC. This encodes CASSPRDSPWETQYF.

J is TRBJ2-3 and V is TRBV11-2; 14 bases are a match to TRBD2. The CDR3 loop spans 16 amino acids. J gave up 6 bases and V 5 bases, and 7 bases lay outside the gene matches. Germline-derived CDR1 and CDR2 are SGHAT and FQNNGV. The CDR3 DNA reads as TGTGCCAGCAGCGACACCTGGACTAGCGGGGGGGATACGCAGTATTTT. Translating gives CASSDTWTSGGDTQYF.

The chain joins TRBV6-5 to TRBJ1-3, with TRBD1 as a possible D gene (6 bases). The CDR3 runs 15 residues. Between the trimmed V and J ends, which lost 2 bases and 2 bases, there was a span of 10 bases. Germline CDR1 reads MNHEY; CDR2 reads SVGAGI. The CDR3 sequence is CASSYLGAAGNTIYF. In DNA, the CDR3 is TGTGCCAGCAGTTACCTGGGGGCGGCTGGAAACACCATATATTTT.

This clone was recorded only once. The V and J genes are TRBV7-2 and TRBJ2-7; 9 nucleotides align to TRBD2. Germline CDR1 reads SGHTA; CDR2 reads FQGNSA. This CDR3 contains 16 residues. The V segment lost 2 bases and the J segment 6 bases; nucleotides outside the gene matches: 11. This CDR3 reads CASSLWLGGGALEQYF. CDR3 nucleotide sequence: TGTGCCAGCAGCTTATGGTTAGGCGGGGGGGCTCTCGAGCAGTACTTC. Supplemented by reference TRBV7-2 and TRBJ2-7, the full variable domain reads GAGVSQSPSNKVTEKGKDVELRCDPISGHTALYWYRQSLGQGLEFLIYFQGNSAPDKSGLPSDRFSAERTGGSVSTLTIQRTQQEDSAVYLCASSLWLGGGALEQYFGPGTRLTVT.

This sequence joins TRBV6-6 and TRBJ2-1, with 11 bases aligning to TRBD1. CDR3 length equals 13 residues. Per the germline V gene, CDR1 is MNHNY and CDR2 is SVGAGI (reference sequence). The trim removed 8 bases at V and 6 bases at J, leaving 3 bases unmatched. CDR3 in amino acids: CASAGTGGNEQFF. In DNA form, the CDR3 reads TGTGCCAGCGCGGGGACAGGGGGCAATGAGCAGTTCTTC.

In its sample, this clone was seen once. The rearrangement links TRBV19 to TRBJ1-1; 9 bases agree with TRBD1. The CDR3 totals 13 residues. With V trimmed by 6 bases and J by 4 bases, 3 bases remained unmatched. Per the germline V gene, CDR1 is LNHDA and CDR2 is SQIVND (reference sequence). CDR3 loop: CASRNRGPTEAFF. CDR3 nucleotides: TGTGCCAGTAGGAACAGGGGGCCCACTGAAGCTTTCTTT.

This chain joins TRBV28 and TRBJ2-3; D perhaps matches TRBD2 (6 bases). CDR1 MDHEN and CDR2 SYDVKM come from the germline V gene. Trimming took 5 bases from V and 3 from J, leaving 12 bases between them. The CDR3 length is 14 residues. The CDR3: CASSHRLVTDTQYF. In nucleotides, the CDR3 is TGTGCCAGCAGTCATCGACTAGTAACAGATACGCAGTATTTT.